What follows is one TCR beta chain and its context. Antigen: not known. This entry is derived from a study of beta chain features in type 1 diabetes. The study, taken as a whole, reports: Shortening of TCRB CDR3s, moderate but significant, appeared in all four CD4+ subsets of Type 1 diabetes patients.

Reverse transcribing all isolated RNA meant expressed TCRB transcripts were sequenced. Assay used: immunoSEQ multiplex PCR; TCRdb lists only in-frame clones, some missing. The repertoire holds fewer than 300,000 clones, with roughly 20% as singletons. This CDR3 has 17 amino acids. V shed 5 bases and J shed 0 bases, with 17 bases lying between them. CDR1 and CDR2 from the germline V gene are MDHEN and SYDVKM. The TCR sequence derives from a woman aged 40 to 50 with type 1 diabetes. This rearrangement joins TRBV28 to TRBJ2-1; perhaps TRBD1 as D (5 bases). The sample was naive CD4+ T cells from blood. DNA for the CDR3: TGTGCCAGCAGTATCCGCTGGGGCGATCGCTCCTACAATGAGCAGTTCTTC. Protein product: CASSIRWGDRSYNEQFF.